These T cell receptor beta chains were read from a single sample in a study of a mutant IDH1 vaccine in newly diagnosed glioma. Their antigen targets remain unknown. This table comes from immunoSEQ multiplex PCR, and its TCRdb copy is limited to in-frame clones, with some not included. The table shows some 120,000 clones, with about 82% occurring only once. Sequences were derived from PBMCs, sampled from a glioma patient whose treatment included an IDH1 peptide vaccine. Source of these receptors: a man between 35 and 55 years old with glioma. Each CDR3 is given with its conserved first and last residue. A D gene is named only where the DNA matches it firmly.

d_call j_call v_call cdr3_aa cdr3_nt
NA TRBJ1-2 TRBV11-2 CASSWGEGSNYGYTF TGTGCCAGCAGCTGGGGGGAGGGTTCTAACTATGGCTACACCTTC
NA TRBJ1-5 TRBV4-2 CASSQDKGGWRGGDQPQHF TGTGCCAGCAGCCAAGACAAGGGGGGGTGGAGGGGAGGAGATCAGCCCCAGCATTTT
TRBD2 TRBJ2-5 TRBV30 CAWSLPGGAAETQYF TGTGCCTGGAGTCTTCCCGGGGGGGCCGCGGAGACCCAGTACTTC
NA TRBJ1-2 TRBV7-2 CASSSMGNYGYTF TGTGCCAGCAGCTCGATGGGTAACTATGGCTACACCTTC
NA TRBJ2-1 TRBV5-4 CASSNRLDNEQFF TGTGCCAGCAGCAATAGACTAGATAATGAGCAGTTCTTC
NA TRBJ2-3 TRBV27 CASSLFIDAGRGRADTQYF TGTGCCAGCAGTTTGTTTATCGACGCGGGGAGAGGACGAGCAGATACGCAGTATTTT
TRBD2 TRBJ2-5 TRBV7-2 CASSPRRGGRETQYF TGTGCCAGCAGCCCCCGTCGGGGGGGCCGGGAGACCCAGTACTTC
TRBD2 TRBJ2-1 TRBV7-9 CASSTRLAVSSYNEQFF TGTGCCAGCAGCACTCGACTAGCGGTAAGCTCCTACAATGAGCAGTTCTTC
TRBD1 TRBJ2-7 TRBV6-1 CASSEGQGTYEQYF TGTGCCAGCAGTGAAGGACAGGGGACCTACGAGCAGTACTTC
NA TRBJ1-3 TRBV18 CASYSSGNTIYF TGTGCCAGCTACAGCTCTGGAAACACCATATATTTT